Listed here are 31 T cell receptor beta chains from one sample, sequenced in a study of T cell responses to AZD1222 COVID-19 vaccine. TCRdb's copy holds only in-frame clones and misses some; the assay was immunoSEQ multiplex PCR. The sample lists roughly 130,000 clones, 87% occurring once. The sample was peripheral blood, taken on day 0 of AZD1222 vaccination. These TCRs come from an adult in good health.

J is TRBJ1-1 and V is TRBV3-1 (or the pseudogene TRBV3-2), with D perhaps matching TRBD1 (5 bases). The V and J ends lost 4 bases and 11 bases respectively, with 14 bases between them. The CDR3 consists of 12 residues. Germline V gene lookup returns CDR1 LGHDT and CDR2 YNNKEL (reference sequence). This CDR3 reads CASSPRGGYAFF. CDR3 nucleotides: TGTGCCAGCAGCCCCCGGGGGGGGTACGCTTTCTTT.

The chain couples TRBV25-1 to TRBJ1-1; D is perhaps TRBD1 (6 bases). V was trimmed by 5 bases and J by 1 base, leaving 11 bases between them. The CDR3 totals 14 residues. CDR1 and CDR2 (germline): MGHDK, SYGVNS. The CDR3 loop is CASSKLTGNTEAFF. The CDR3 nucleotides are TGTGCCAGCAGTAAATTGACAGGGAACACTGAAGCTTTCTTT.

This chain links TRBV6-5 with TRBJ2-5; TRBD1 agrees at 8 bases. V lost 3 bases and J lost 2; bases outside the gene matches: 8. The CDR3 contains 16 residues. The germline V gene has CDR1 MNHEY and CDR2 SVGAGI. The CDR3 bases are TGTGCCAGCAGTTATCGGACAGGGTTATGGCAAGAGACCCAGTACTTC. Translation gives CASSYRTGLWQETQYF.

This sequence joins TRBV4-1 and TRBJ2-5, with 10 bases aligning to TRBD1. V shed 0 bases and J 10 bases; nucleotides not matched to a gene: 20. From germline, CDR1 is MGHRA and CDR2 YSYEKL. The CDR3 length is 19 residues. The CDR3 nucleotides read TGCGCCAGCAGCCAAGATTTCCGTGTAGACAGGGGGCCCGTGGCGATCCAGTACTTC. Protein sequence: CASSQDFRVDRGPVAIQYF.

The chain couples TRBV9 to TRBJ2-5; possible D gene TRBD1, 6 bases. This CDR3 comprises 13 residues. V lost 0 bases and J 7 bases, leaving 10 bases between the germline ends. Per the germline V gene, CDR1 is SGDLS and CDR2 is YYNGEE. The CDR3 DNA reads TGTGCCAGCAGCGTAGCAGGGGACGGGACCCAGTACTTC. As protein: CASSVAGDGTQYF.

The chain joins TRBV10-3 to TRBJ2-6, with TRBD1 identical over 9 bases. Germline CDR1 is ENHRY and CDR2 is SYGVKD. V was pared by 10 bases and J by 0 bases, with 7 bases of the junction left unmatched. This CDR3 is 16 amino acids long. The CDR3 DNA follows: TGTGCCACGACCGGGACAGGGCACTCTGGGGCCAACGTCCTGACTTTC. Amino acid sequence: CATTGTGHSGANVLTF.

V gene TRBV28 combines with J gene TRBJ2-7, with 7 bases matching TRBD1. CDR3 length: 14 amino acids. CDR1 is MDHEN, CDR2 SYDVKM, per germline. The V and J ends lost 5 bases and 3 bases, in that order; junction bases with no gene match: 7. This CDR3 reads CASSPRQGVYEQYF. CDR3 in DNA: TGTGCCAGCAGTCCCCGACAGGGAGTCTACGAGCAGTACTTC.

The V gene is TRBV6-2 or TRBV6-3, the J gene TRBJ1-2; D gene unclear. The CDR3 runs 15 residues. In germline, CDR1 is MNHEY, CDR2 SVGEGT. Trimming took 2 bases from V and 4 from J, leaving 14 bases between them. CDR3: CASSYGNLQSYGYTF. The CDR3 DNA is TGTGCCAGCAGTTACGGTAACCTACAGAGCTATGGCTACACCTTC.

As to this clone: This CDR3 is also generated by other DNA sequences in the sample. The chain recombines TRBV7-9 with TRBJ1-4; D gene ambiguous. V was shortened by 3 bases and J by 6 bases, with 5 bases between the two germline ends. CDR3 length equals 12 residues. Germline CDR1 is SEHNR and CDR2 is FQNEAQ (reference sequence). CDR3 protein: CASSLVDEKLFF. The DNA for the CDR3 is TGTGCCAGCAGCTTGGTGGATGAAAAACTGTTTTTT.

The CDR3 region has the DNA TGCGCCAGCAGCCAAGGGACAGGGGGTCAGCCCCAGCATTTT. Amino acids: CASSQGTGGQPQHF. This chain links TRBV4-1 with TRBJ1-5; 10 bases align to TRBD1. In germline, CDR1 is MGHRA, CDR2 YSYEKL. The CDR3 totals 14 residues. The V gene end was trimmed by 1 base and the J gene end by 6 bases; junction bases not matched to a gene: 0.

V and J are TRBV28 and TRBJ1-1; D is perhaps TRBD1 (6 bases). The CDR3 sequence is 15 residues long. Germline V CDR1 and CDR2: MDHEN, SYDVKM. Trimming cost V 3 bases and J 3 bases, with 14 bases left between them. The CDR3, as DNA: TGTGCCAGCAGTTTGGAAACAGGGCGGTACACTGAAGCTTTCTTT. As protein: CASSLETGRYTEAFF.

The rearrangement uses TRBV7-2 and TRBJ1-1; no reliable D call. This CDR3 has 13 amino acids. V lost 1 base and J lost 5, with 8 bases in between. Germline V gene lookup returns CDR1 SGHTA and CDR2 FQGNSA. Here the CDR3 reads CASSLEWSTEAFF. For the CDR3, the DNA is TGTGCCAGCAGCTTAGAGTGGTCAACTGAAGCTTTCTTT. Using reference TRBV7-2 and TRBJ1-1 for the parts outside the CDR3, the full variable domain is GAGVSQSPSNKVTEKGKDVELRCDPISGHTALYWYRQSLGQGLEFLIYFQGNSAPDKSGLPSDRFSAERTGGSVSTLTIQRTQQEDSAVYLCASSLEWSTEAFFGQGTRLTVV.

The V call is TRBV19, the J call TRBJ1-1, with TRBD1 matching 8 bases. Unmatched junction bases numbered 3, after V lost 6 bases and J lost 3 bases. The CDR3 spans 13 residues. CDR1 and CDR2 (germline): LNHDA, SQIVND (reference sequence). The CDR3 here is CASSQTGDTEAFF. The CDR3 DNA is TGTGCCAGTAGCCAGACAGGGGACACTGAAGCTTTCTTT. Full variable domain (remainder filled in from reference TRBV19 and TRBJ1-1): DGGITQSPKYLFRKEGQNVTLSCEQNLNHDAMYWYRQDPGQGLRLIYYSQIVNDFQKGDIAEGYSVSREKKESFPLTVTSAQKNPTAFYLCASSQTGDTEAFFGQGTRLTVV.

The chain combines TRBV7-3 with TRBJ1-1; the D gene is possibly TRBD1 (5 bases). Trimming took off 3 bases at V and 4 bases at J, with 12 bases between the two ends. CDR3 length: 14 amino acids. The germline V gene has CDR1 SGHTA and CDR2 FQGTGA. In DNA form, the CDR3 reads TGTGCCAGCAGCTTCTCAGGGCGGGGCACTGAAGCTTTCTTT. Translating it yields CASSFSGRGTEAFF.

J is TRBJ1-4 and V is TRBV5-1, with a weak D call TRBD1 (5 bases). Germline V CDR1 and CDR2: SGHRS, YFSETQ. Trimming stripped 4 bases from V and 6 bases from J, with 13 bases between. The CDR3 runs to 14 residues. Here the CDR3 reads CASSPGPGDEKLFF. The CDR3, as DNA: TGCGCCAGCAGCCCCGGGCCGGGGGATGAAAAACTGTTTTTT.

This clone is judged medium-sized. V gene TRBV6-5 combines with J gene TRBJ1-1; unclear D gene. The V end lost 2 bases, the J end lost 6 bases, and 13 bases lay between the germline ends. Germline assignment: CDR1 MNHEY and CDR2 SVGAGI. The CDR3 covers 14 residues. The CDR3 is CASSYRTDNAEAFF. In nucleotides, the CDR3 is TGTGCCAGCAGTTACCGGACGGATAACGCTGAAGCTTTCTTT.

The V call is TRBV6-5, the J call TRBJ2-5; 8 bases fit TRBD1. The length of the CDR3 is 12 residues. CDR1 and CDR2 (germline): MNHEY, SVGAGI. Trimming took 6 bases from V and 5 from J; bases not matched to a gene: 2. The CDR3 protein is CASSRQGETQYF. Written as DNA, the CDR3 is TGTGCCAGCAGCAGACAGGGGGAGACCCAGTACTTC.

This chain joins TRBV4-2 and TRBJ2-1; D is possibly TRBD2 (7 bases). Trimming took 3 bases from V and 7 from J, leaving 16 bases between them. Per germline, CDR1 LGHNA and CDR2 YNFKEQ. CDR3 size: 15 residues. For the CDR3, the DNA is TGTGCCAGCAGCCACGGTGGGGGGGCGGGGAATGAGCAGTTCTTC. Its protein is CASSHGGGAGNEQFF.

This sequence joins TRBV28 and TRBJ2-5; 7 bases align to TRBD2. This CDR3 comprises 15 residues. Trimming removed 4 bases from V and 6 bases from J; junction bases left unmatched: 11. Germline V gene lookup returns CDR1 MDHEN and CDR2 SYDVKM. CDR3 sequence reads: CASSSPPAGRQTQYF. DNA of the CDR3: TGTGCCAGCAGTTCCCCACCAGCGGGGAGGCAGACCCAGTACTTC.

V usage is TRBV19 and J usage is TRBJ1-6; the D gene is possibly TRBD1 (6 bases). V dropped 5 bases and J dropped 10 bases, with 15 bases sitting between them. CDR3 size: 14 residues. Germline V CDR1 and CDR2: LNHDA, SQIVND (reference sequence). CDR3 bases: TGTGCCAGTAGTCTGGACAGTGGAAGCTCACCCCTCCACTTT. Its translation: CASSLDSGSSPLHF. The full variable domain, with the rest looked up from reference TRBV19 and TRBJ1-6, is DGGITQSPKYLFRKEGQNVTLSCEQNLNHDAMYWYRQDPGQGLRLIYYSQIVNDFQKGDIAEGYSVSREKKESFPLTVTSAQKNPTAFYLCASSLDSGSSPLHFGNGTRLTVT.

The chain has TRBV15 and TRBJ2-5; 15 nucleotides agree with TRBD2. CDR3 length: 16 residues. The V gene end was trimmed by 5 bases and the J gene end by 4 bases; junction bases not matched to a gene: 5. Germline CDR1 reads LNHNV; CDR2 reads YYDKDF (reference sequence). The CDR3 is CATSPRTSGGGETQYF. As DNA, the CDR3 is TGTGCCACCAGCCCCCGGACTAGCGGGGGGGGAGAGACCCAGTACTTC.

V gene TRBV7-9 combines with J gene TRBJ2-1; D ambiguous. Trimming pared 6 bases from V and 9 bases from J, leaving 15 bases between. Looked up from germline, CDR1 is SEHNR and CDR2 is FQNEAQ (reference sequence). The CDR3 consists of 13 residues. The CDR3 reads CASSPDQKGEQFF. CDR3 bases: TGTGCCAGCAGTCCAGACCAGAAGGGTGAGCAGTTCTTC.

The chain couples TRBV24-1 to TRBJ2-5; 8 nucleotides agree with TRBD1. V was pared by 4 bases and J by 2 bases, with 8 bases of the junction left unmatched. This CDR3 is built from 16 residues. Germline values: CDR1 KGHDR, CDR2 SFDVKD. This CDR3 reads CATSDSRTGRQETQYF. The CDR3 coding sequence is TGTGCCACCAGTGACTCCCGGACAGGGAGGCAAGAGACCCAGTACTTC.

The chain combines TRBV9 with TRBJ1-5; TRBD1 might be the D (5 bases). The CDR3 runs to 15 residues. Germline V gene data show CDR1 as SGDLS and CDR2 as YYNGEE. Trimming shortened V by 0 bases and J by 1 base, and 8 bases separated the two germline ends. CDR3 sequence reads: CASSVGGNSNQPQHF. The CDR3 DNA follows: TGTGCCAGCAGCGTAGGGGGGAACAGCAATCAGCCCCAGCATTTT.

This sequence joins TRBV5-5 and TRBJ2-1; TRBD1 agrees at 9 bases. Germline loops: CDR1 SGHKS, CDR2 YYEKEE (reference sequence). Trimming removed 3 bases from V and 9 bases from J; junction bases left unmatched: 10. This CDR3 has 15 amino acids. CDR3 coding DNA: TGTGCCAGCAGCTCGCTTGGACAGGGGAGGGGTGAGCAGTTCTTC. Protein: CASSSLGQGRGEQFF.

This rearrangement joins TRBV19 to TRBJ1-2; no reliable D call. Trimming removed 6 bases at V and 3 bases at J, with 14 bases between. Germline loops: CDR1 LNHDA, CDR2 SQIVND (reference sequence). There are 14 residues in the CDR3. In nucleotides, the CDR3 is TGTGCCAGTAGGGGCCCGCCCTCGGACTATGGCTACACCTTC. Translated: CASRGPPSDYGYTF.

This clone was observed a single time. Written as DNA, the CDR3 is TGTGCCAGCAGCAAAGGTACAGGGGGGAGGCATCAGCCCCAGCATTTT. Translation: CASSKGTGGRHQPQHF. The rearrangement links TRBV21-1 to TRBJ1-5; whether TRBD1, the table's D call, matches the DNA was not checked. TRBV21-1 is a documented pseudogene. The CDR3 runs to 16 residues.

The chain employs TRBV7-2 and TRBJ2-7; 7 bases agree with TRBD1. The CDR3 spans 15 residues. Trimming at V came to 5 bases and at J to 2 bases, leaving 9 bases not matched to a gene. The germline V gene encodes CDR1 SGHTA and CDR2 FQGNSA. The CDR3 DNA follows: TGTGCCAGCAGCCCACCGGGACAGCCCCCCTACGAGCAGTACTTC. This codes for CASSPPGQPPYEQYF.

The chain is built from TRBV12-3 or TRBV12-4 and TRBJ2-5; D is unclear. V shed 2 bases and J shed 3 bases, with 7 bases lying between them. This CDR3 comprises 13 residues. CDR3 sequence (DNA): TGTGCCAGCAGTTTATTGGCAGAAGAGACCCAGTACTTC. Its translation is CASSLLAEETQYF.

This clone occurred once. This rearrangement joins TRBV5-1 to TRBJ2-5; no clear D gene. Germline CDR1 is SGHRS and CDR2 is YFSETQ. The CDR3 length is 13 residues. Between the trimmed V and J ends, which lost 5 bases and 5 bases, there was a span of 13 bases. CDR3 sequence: CASSWAGEETQYF. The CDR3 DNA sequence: TGCGCCAGCAGTTGGGCTGGCGAGGAGACCCAGTACTTC.

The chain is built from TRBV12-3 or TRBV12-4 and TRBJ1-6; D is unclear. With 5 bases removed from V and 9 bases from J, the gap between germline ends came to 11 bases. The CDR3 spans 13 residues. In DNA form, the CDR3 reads TGTGCCAGCAGTATACGGACGGCTTCACCCCTCCACTTT. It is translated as CASSIRTASPLHF.